One sample yielded the 28 T cell receptor beta chains listed below, sequenced in a study of vaccination effects on CD4 cells after COVID-19. Their cognate antigens are unknown. Sequenced by immunoSEQ multiplex PCR; TCRdb stores in-frame clones only, minus some. The table shows about 34,000 clones, with around 74% occurring only once. Following culture for roughly 10 days, CD4+ T cells were isolated. From March to December 2020, the person had a SARS-CoV-2 infection that was confirmed by PCR. All study participants received two doses of BNT162b2 or mRNA-1273 vaccine. The sample was CD4+ T cells from PBMCs cultured without peptide, taken after COVID-19 vaccination. The receptors stem from a human donor who had a prior SARS-CoV-2 infection.

J is TRBJ2-7 and V is TRBV2; D may be TRBD1 (6 bases). Germline V lookup: CDR1 SNHLY, CDR2 FYNNEI. CDR3 length: 17 residues. V was shortened by 3 bases and J by 4 bases, with 22 bases between the two germline ends. The CDR3 DNA reads as TGTGCCAGCAGTGATTTTATCGGTACAGGGCAAAGGTACGAGCAGTACTTC. Translation: CASSDFIGTGQRYEQYF. Supplemented by reference TRBV2 and TRBJ2-7, the full variable domain reads EPEVTQTPSHQVTQMGQEVILRCVPISNHLYFYWYRQILGQKVEFLVSFYNNEISEKSEIFDDQFSVERPDGSNFTLKIRSTKLEDSAMYFCASSDFIGTGQRYEQYFGPGTRLTVT.

This clone was detected a few times. V is TRBV30 and J is TRBJ2-1; D uncertain. Germline V gene lookup returns CDR1 GTSNPN and CDR2 SVGIG (reference sequence). V was cut by 0 bases and J by 2 bases, with 2 bases left in between. The CDR3 is 12 residues long. The CDR3 DNA follows: TGTGCCTGGAGTGTACCCTACAATGAGCAGTTCTTC. This gives the protein CAWSVPYNEQFF.

V usage is TRBV11-3 and J usage is TRBJ1-1; 7 bases agree with TRBD1. V lost 5 bases to trimming and J lost 3 bases; unmatched junction nucleotides: 6. The CDR3 totals 14 residues. Per germline, CDR1 SGHNT and CDR2 YENEEA. CDR3 in DNA: TGTGCCAGCAGCCGTACAGGGGCGGACACTGAAGCTTTCTTT. This sequence encodes CASSRTGADTEAFF. Complete variable domain (other parts from reference TRBV11-3 and TRBJ1-1): EAGVVQSPRYKIIEKKQPVAFWCNPISGHNTLYWYLQNLGQGPELLIRYENEEAVDDSQLPKDRFSAERLKGVDSTLKIQPAELGDSAVYLCASSRTGADTEAFFGQGTRLTVV.

The J gene is TRBJ2-5, the V gene TRBV6-5; D is unresolved. CDR1 is MNHEY and CDR2 is SVGAGI in the germline V gene. CDR3 length equals 13 residues. The V and J ends lost 6 bases and 1 base respectively, with 9 bases between them. The CDR3 loop reads CASSQDFQETQYF. The CDR3 DNA is TGTGCCAGCAGCCAGGATTTCCAAGAGACCCAGTACTTC.

V usage is TRBV2 and J usage is TRBJ2-1, with D perhaps matching TRBD1 or TRBD2 (6 bases each). V lost 9 bases, J lost 6 bases, and 18 bases lay in between. Germline-derived CDR1 and CDR2 are SNHLY and FYNNEI. The CDR3 loop spans 14 amino acids. The CDR3 loop is CASGGGLRGNEQFF. The CDR3 nucleotides are TGTGCCAGTGGTGGGGGCTTGCGGGGCAATGAGCAGTTCTTC.

The chain links TRBV5-1 to TRBJ2-3; D possibly corresponds to TRBD1 (5 bases). Germline CDR1 SGHRS, CDR2 YFSETQ. This CDR3 spans 14 amino acids. V lost 3 bases to trimming and J lost 2 bases, with 10 bases between them. The CDR3 sequence is CASSWAGITDTQYF. CDR3 DNA: TGCGCCAGCAGCTGGGCAGGGATCACAGATACGCAGTATTTT.

J is TRBJ1-1 and V is TRBV10-3, with 9 bases fitting TRBD1. The V gene end was trimmed by 8 bases and the J gene end by 5 bases; junction bases not matched to a gene: 6. The CDR3 spans 13 residues. The germline V gene has CDR1 ENHRY and CDR2 SYGVKD. CDR3 DNA: TGTGCCATCCGCCGGACAGGGGAGACTGAAGCTTTCTTT. Translating it yields CAIRRTGETEAFF.

This clone was seen just once. Different DNA sequences within this sample yield the same CDR3. The CDR3 region has the DNA TGTGCCAGCAGCGTAGGAGGTGGAAGCTCCTACAATGAGCAGTTCTTC. Its translation is CASSVGGGSSYNEQFF. J is TRBJ2-1 and V is TRBV9; D not resolved. This CDR3 region has 16 residues. Trimming left V 0 bases short and J 0 bases short, with 10 bases between. CDR1 SGDLS and CDR2 YYNGEE come from the germline V gene.

The chain couples TRBV20-1 to TRBJ2-2; 11 bases fit TRBD2. The V gene end was trimmed by 3 bases and the J gene end by 4 bases; junction bases not matched to a gene: 4. Germline-derived CDR1 and CDR2 are DFQATT and SNEGSKA (reference sequence). The CDR3 contains 15 residues. The CDR3 loop is CSASFLAGGTGELFF. For the CDR3, the DNA is TGCAGTGCTAGTTTCCTAGCGGGAGGCACCGGGGAGCTGTTTTTT.

This clone turned up a few times. V and J are TRBV12-3 or TRBV12-4 and TRBJ2-7, with D unresolved. CDR3 size: 13 residues. V lost 2 bases, J lost 0 bases, and 5 bases lay in between. CDR3 DNA: TGTGCCAGCAGTTTATTGGGCTCCTACGAGCAGTACTTC. It is translated as CASSLLGSYEQYF.

This chain links TRBV7-2 with TRBJ2-3; no reliable D call. The CDR3 totals 13 residues. Per the germline V gene, CDR1 is SGHTA and CDR2 is FQGNSA. V shed 1 base and J shed 3 bases, with 5 bases lying between them. Here the CDR3 reads CASSLEWTDTQYF. CDR3 DNA sequence: TGTGCCAGCAGCTTAGAATGGACAGATACGCAGTATTTT.

This clone came up a few times. This rearrangement joins TRBV18 to TRBJ1-2; 10 nucleotides match TRBD1. Germline CDR1 reads KGHSH; CDR2 reads LQKENI. J was trimmed by 8 bases and V by 6 bases; bases with no gene match: 9. The CDR3 contains 14 residues. The CDR3 region has the DNA TGTGCCAGCTCGGACGGACAGGGGGTGAAGGGCTACACCTTC. Amino acids: CASSDGQGVKGYTF.

The chain carries TRBV9 and TRBJ1-1; 8 nucleotides align to TRBD1. CDR1 SGDLS and CDR2 YYNGEE come from the germline V gene. This CDR3 comprises 15 residues. Trimming at V came to 3 bases and at J to 6 bases, leaving 10 bases not matched to a gene. CDR3 protein: CASSEVPGGRAEAFF. CDR3 sequence (DNA): TGTGCCAGCAGCGAAGTCCCAGGGGGCAGAGCTGAAGCTTTCTTT.

The chain combines TRBV11-3 with TRBJ2-5; 7 bases match TRBD2. Germline CDR1 reads SGHNT; CDR2 reads YENEEA. The V segment lost 8 bases and the J segment 4 bases; nucleotides outside the gene matches: 16. The CDR3 is made up of 16 amino acids. The CDR3 DNA reads as TGTGCCAGCGGAAGACGAGTGGGGGGAGGGCCAGAGACCCAGTACTTC. It codes for CASGRRVGGGPETQYF.

The CDR3 sequence: CASSLVGTSGLSTDTQYF. The DNA of the CDR3 is TGTGCCAGCAGCTTAGTAGGGACTAGCGGGTTAAGCACAGATACGCAGTATTTT. The V call is TRBV7-2, the J call TRBJ2-3; 12 bases are a match to TRBD2. Germline V gene data show CDR1 as SGHTA and CDR2 as FQGNSA. The junction had 5 bases not matched to a gene; V was cut back by 1 base and J by 0 bases. CDR3 length: 18 amino acids.

The rearrangement links TRBV9 to TRBJ2-1, with D possibly being TRBD1 (6 bases). Trimming took off 1 base at V and 5 bases at J, with 10 bases between the two ends. The germline V gene has CDR1 SGDLS and CDR2 YYNGEE. The CDR3 spans 14 residues. CDR3 bases: TGTGCCAGCAGCGTATCAGGGGTCCACAATGAGCAGTTCTTC. It specifies CASSVSGVHNEQFF.

The chain recombines TRBV4-1 with TRBJ2-1; 9 bases fit TRBD2. Germline CDR1 and CDR2: MGHRA and YSYEKL. CDR3 length: 16 residues. V lost 4 bases and J lost 3; bases outside the gene matches: 7. The CDR3 region has the DNA TGCGCCAGCAGCCCTCCCGGGACTAGCCTCTACAATGAGCAGTTCTTC. Translation: CASSPPGTSLYNEQFF.

V gene TRBV7-2 combines with J gene TRBJ2-1; D might be TRBD2 (6 bases). Germline loops: CDR1 SGHTA, CDR2 FQGNSA. This CDR3 region has 16 residues. V gave up 4 bases and J gave up 3 bases, with 16 bases separating them. The CDR3 protein is CASSSLSSVHYNEQFF. The CDR3 nucleotides read TGTGCCAGCAGCTCCCTATCTAGCGTCCACTACAATGAGCAGTTCTTC. Filled out from reference TRBV7-2 and TRBJ2-1, the complete variable domain reads GAGVSQSPSNKVTEKGKDVELRCDPISGHTALYWYRQSLGQGLEFLIYFQGNSAPDKSGLPSDRFSAERTGGSVSTLTIQRTQQEDSAVYLCASSSLSSVHYNEQFFGPGTRLTVL.

In its sample, this clone is medium-sized. The chain employs TRBV7-3 and TRBJ1-1; D unresolved. Between the trimmed V and J ends, which lost 5 bases and 7 bases, there was a span of 11 bases. The length of the CDR3 is 12 residues. Per germline, CDR1 SGHTA and CDR2 FQGTGA. The CDR3 DNA sequence: TGTGCCAGCAGCCTGGACGGCCTTGAAGCTTTCTTT. Protein sequence: CASSLDGLEAFF.

V usage is TRBV20-1 and J usage is TRBJ2-7; D might be TRBD1 (6 bases). Germline V lookup: CDR1 DFQATT, CDR2 SNEGSKA (reference sequence). The CDR3 covers 14 residues. The ends were cut back, 3 bases at V and 1 base at J, with 13 bases in the middle. CDR3 loop: CSASKDSASYEQYF. The DNA of the CDR3 is TGCAGTGCTAGTAAGGACAGTGCTTCCTACGAGCAGTACTTC.

V and J are TRBV28 and TRBJ2-2, with D possibly TRBD2 on 5 matching bases. Trimming removed 3 bases from V and 3 bases from J, with 11 bases in between. The germline gives CDR1 MDHEN, CDR2 SYDVKM. The CDR3 runs to 15 residues. The CDR3 coding sequence is TGTGCCAGCAGTTTGGAGGAGGTGGACACCGGGGAGCTGTTTTTT. Translation: CASSLEEVDTGELFF.

The table lists this clone with a count of one. This chain joins TRBV7-9 and TRBJ2-7; no reliable D call. V was shortened by 1 base and J by 0 bases, with 13 bases between the two germline ends. From germline, CDR1 is SEHNR and CDR2 FQNEAQ (reference sequence). This CDR3 has 16 amino acids. CDR3 residues: CASSLGAARSSYEQYF. The DNA for the CDR3 is TGTGCCAGCAGCTTAGGGGCGGCGAGGAGCTCCTACGAGCAGTACTTC.

On this clone itself: The junction and the germline gene differ at one end; a read error may be behind it. J is TRBJ2-5 and V is TRBV7-7, with TRBD2 matching over 10 bases. The CDR3 covers 16 residues. From germline, CDR1 is SSHAT and CDR2 FNYEAQ (reference sequence). In nucleotides, the CDR3 is TGTGCTAGCAGCTTAGCGGCTAGCGGGGGCCAAGAGACCCAGTACTTC. Its protein product is CASSLAASGGQETQYF.

The chain has TRBV19 and TRBJ1-5; 9 positions match TRBD1. There are 19 residues in the CDR3. Germline CDR1 reads LNHDA; CDR2 reads SQIVND (reference sequence). J lost 2 bases, V lost 5 bases, and 16 bases had no gene match. In nucleotides, the CDR3 is TGTGCCAGTAGTCTCCCCGTCGGGACAGGGACCTATGGCAATCAGCCCCAGCATTTT. Amino acid sequence: CASSLPVGTGTYGNQPQHF.

V usage is TRBV9 and J usage is TRBJ2-2; TRBD1 might be the D (6 bases). CDR3 size: 14 residues. Trimming removed 3 bases at V and 3 bases at J, with 9 bases between. Germline lookup yields CDR1 SGDLS and CDR2 YYNGEE. The CDR3 sequence: CASSADSYTGELFF. CDR3 coding DNA: TGTGCCAGCAGCGCGGACAGCTACACCGGGGAGCTGTTTTTT.

This chain links TRBV28 with TRBJ2-7; 9 bases match TRBD2. V was clipped by 1 base and J by 3 bases; unmatched bases: 4. Germline-derived CDR1 and CDR2 are MDHEN and SYDVKM. The length of the CDR3 is 15 residues. The CDR3 DNA follows: TGTGCCAGCAGTTTATCCCAGCGGGGGGTCTACGAGCAGTACTTC. It codes for CASSLSQRGVYEQYF.

This chain uses TRBV6-5 with TRBJ2-2; possibly TRBD1 for D (6 bases). The germline CDR1 and CDR2 sequences are MNHEY and SVGAGI. With 6 bases removed from V and 4 bases from J, the gap between germline ends came to 15 bases. The CDR3 loop spans 15 amino acids. In DNA form, the CDR3 reads TGTGCCAGCAGCCGGGGACACTATAGCACCGGGGAGCTGTTTTTT. It specifies CASSRGHYSTGELFF.

The count of this clone is one. This sequence joins TRBV6-5 and TRBJ2-3; D may correspond to TRBD1 or TRBD2 (5 bases each). Germline CDR1 MNHEY, CDR2 SVGAGI. V shed 5 bases and J shed 6 bases, with 18 bases lying between them. This CDR3 is 15 amino acids long. DNA for the CDR3: TGTGCCAGCAGTAGCTCGGGACCCCGGCTCGATACGCAGTATTTT. As protein: CASSSSGPRLDTQYF.